The 18 T cell receptor beta chains below were found in one sample sequenced in a study of cytomegalovirus exposure and HLA in healthy donors. The PCR contained 60 Vbeta and 13 Jbeta primers. Clones were sequenced by immunoSEQ multiplex PCR, and TCRdb holds only the in-frame ones, with some missing. Seen here are about 59,000 clones, over 70% observed once, and the top ten hold approximately 3.6%. The sample was PBMCs. The receptors shown here come from a woman aged 40 to 50 in good health and CMV-seronegative.

The chain combines TRBV5-6 with TRBJ2-3; 8 bases line up with TRBD2. Germline V gene lookup returns CDR1 SGHDT and CDR2 YYEEEE. V was pared by 4 bases and J by 2 bases, with 9 bases of the junction left unmatched. This CDR3 comprises 16 residues. As DNA, the CDR3 is TGTGCCAGCAGCGCCGGGAGGGGGGCTTTCACAGATACGCAGTATTTT. Amino acid sequence: CASSAGRGAFTDTQYF.

This sequence joins TRBV7-9 and TRBJ2-1; the D gene is possibly TRBD2 (6 bases). The V end was cut by 5 bases, the J end by 9 bases, with 20 bases between. There are 15 residues in the CDR3. The V gene's germline CDR1 is SEHNR and CDR2 FQNEAQ (reference sequence). DNA for the CDR3: TGTGCCAGCAGCCGAGGGACTGGGTATGAGAGTGAGCAGTTCTTC. It specifies CASSRGTGYESEQFF.

The CDR3 is CASSYSGGSSYEQYF. Written as DNA, the CDR3 is TGTGCCAGCAGTTACTCCGGCGGGAGCTCCTACGAGCAGTACTTC. The J gene is TRBJ2-7, the V gene TRBV6-5, with 7 bases identical to TRBD2. Germline values: CDR1 MNHEY, CDR2 SVGAGI. The V segment lost 0 bases and the J segment 0 bases; nucleotides outside the gene matches: 2. The CDR3 runs 15 residues.

The rearrangement joins TRBV7-2 to TRBJ1-1, with TRBD1 as a possible D gene (6 bases). V dropped 3 bases and J dropped 6 bases, with 8 bases sitting between them. Per germline, CDR1 SGHTA and CDR2 FQGNSA. CDR3 length: 12 residues. This CDR3 reads CASSLDSPEAFF. The CDR3, as DNA: TGTGCCAGCAGCTTGGACAGCCCTGAAGCTTTCTTT.

V gene TRBV4-1 combines with J gene TRBJ2-1; TRBD2 is a possible D gene (6 bases). CDR1 and CDR2 from the germline V gene are MGHRA and YSYEKL. Trimming took 0 bases from V and 3 from J, leaving 15 bases between them. The CDR3 loop spans 17 amino acids. The DNA of the CDR3 is TGCGCCAGCAGCCAAGATCCCGGGGGTGGATTCTACAATGAGCAGTTCTTC. It encodes CASSQDPGGGFYNEQFF.

The genes are TRBV27 and TRBJ1-3, with D unclear. Germline loops: CDR1 MNHEY, CDR2 SMNVEV (reference sequence). The V and J ends lost 6 bases and 4 bases respectively, with 16 bases between them. This CDR3 is built from 15 residues. This CDR3 is CASRPSIGGGNTIYF. The DNA for the CDR3 is TGTGCCAGCAGACCTTCCATCGGAGGCGGAAACACCATATATTTT.

The J gene is TRBJ2-7, the V gene TRBV28; no reliable D call. The CDR3 is 11 amino acids. CDR1 MDHEN and CDR2 SYDVKM come from the germline V gene. V was trimmed by 5 bases and J by 7 bases, leaving 9 bases between them. The CDR3 is CASSNSREQYF. The CDR3, as DNA: TGTGCCAGCAGTAATTCGAGGGAGCAGTACTTC.

This clone was seen a single time. The V call is TRBV11-2, the J call TRBJ2-7; no firm D call. CDR3 length equals 14 residues. Germline V gives CDR1 SGHAT, CDR2 FQNNGV. V was cut by 1 base and J by 5 bases, with 12 bases left in between. The CDR3, as DNA: TGTGCCAGCAGCTTAGCTCAAACTCTTGACGAGCAGTACTTC. The encoded protein is CASSLAQTLDEQYF.

The V call is TRBV5-1, the J call TRBJ2-7; TRBD1 matches 7 bases. V lost 0 bases, J lost 2 bases, and 2 bases stayed unmatched. The CDR3 is made up of 14 amino acids. Germline V gene sequence: CDR1 SGHRS, CDR2 YFSETQ. The CDR3 sequence: CASSLEGGPYEQYF. The CDR3 coding sequence is TGCGCCAGCAGCTTGGAAGGGGGCCCCTACGAGCAGTACTTC.

The chain uses TRBV19 and TRBJ2-2; maybe TRBD1 (5 bases). Germline V CDR1 and CDR2: LNHDA, SQIVND (reference sequence). CDR3 length: 14 amino acids. V gave up 5 bases and J gave up 0 bases, with 7 bases separating them. In nucleotides, the CDR3 is TGTGCCAGTAGTGTACAGGCGAACACCGGGGAGCTGTTTTTT. It codes for CASSVQANTGELFF.

The chain is built from TRBV11-2 and TRBJ2-1; D remains unclear. This CDR3 is built from 17 residues. V was pared by 8 bases and J by 9 bases, with 29 bases between. Germline V gene sequence: CDR1 SGHAT, CDR2 FQNNGV. This chain's CDR3 is CASHRSNPAPADTEQFF. The CDR3 nucleotides are TGTGCCAGCCATAGATCCAACCCCGCACCGGCCGACACTGAGCAGTTCTTC.

J is TRBJ2-5 and V is TRBV11-2, with a possible D match to TRBD1 (5 bases). CDR1 is SGHAT and CDR2 is FQNNGV in the germline V gene. The CDR3 spans 13 residues. Trimming pared 3 bases from V and 5 bases from J, leaving 10 bases between. CDR3 residues: CASSLAGMETQYF. In DNA form, the CDR3 reads TGTGCCAGCAGCTTGGCAGGGATGGAGACCCAGTACTTC.

The chain has TRBV28 and TRBJ1-5; TRBD1 matches 10 bases. The germline CDR1 and CDR2 sequences are MDHEN and SYDVKM. This CDR3 region has 16 residues. The trim removed 6 bases at V and 3 bases at J, leaving 8 bases unmatched. CDR3 residues: CASRLTGGASNQPQHF. The CDR3 nucleotides read TGTGCCAGCAGACTGACAGGGGGCGCTTCCAATCAGCCCCAGCATTTT.

The chain employs TRBV7-2 and TRBJ2-7, with 10 nucleotides matching TRBD2. This CDR3 is 13 amino acids long. The trim removed 7 bases at V and 5 bases at J, leaving 5 bases unmatched. Germline CDR1 and CDR2: SGHTA and FQGNSA. CDR3 DNA sequence: TGTGCCAGCACCAGACTAGCGGGCAACGAGCAGTACTTC. As protein: CASTRLAGNEQYF.

The CDR3 sequence is CASSPSQGDVYGYTF. Here the CDR3 DNA reads TGTGCCAGCAGCCCTTCACAGGGGGATGTCTATGGCTACACCTTC. This rearrangement joins TRBV27 to TRBJ1-2, with 8 nucleotides matching TRBD1. The germline gives CDR1 MNHEY, CDR2 SMNVEV (reference sequence). The CDR3 sequence is 15 residues long. The V and J ends lost 6 bases and 4 bases, in that order; junction bases with no gene match: 10.

This sequence joins TRBV28 and TRBJ1-1; D may be TRBD1 (6 bases). CDR3 size: 14 residues. Trimming took off 3 bases at V and 5 bases at J, with 13 bases between the two ends. From germline, CDR1 is MDHEN and CDR2 SYDVKM. In DNA form, the CDR3 reads TGTGCCAGCAGTTTCGGGGGCGGGAGAACTGAAGCTTTCTTT. Residues: CASSFGGGRTEAFF.

The chain employs TRBV7-8 and TRBJ2-3; 10 nucleotides align to TRBD1. The CDR3 extends over 16 amino acids. V lost 5 bases to trimming and J lost 11 bases; unmatched junction nucleotides: 16. The V gene's germline CDR1 is SGHVS and CDR2 FQNEAQ. The DNA of the CDR3 is TGTGCCAGCAGCCCGAACCTCGGGACAGGGGATTGGAAGCAGTATTTT. Its protein product is CASSPNLGTGDWKQYF. Complete variable domain (other parts from reference TRBV7-8 and TRBJ2-3): GAGVSQSPRYKVAKRGQDVALRCDPISGHVSLFWYQQALGQGPEFLTYFQNEAQLDKSGLPSDRFFAERPEGSVSTLKIQRTQQEDSAVYLCASSPNLGTGDWKQYFGPGTRLTVL.

This clone has a single count. This sequence joins TRBV28 and TRBJ2-3; 9 bases fit TRBD2. The V and J ends lost 5 bases and 4 bases, in that order; junction bases with no gene match: 7. Germline lookup yields CDR1 MDHEN and CDR2 SYDVKM. The CDR3 loop spans 15 amino acids. This CDR3 reads CASSRGTSPPDTQYF. The CDR3 DNA reads as TGTGCCAGCAGTCGAGGGACTAGCCCACCAGATACGCAGTATTTT.